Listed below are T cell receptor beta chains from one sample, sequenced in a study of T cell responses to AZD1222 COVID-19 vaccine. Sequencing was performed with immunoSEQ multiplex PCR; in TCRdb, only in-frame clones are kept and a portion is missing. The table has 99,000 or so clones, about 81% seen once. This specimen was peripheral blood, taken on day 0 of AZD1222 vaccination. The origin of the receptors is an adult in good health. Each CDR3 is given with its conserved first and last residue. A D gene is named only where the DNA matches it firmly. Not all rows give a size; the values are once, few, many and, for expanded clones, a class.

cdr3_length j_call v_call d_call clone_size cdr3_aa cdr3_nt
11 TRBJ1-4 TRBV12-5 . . CASSTNEKLFF TGTGCTAGTTCGACTAATGAAAAACTGTTTTTT
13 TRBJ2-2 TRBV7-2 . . CASSTTDTGELFF TGTGCCAGCAGCACGACTGACACCGGGGAGCTGTTTTTT
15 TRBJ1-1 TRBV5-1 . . CASSLGGGRNTEAFF TGCGCCAGCAGCTTGGGGGGTGGCAGGAACACTGAAGCTTTCTTT
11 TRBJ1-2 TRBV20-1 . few CSASSPYGYTF TGCAGTGCTAGTTCGCCCTATGGCTACACCTTC
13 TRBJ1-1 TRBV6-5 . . CASSRVWNTEAFF TGTGCCAGCAGCAGGGTCTGGAACACTGAAGCTTTCTTT
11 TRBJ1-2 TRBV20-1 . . CSAPVGYGYTF TGCAGTGCTCCAGTGGGCTATGGCTACACCTTC
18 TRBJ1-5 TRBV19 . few CASSIELTQGRSNQPQHF TGTGCCAGTAGTATAGAACTCACACAGGGCCGGAGCAATCAGCCCCAGCATTTT
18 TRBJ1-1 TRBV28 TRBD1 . CASTSQGGPQGWGTEAFF TGTGCCAGCACCTCCCAAGGGGGTCCACAGGGGTGGGGCACTGAAGCTTTCTTT
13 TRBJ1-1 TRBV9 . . CASSQGGEAEAFF TGTGCCAGCAGCCAGGGTGGCGAAGCTGAAGCTTTCTTT
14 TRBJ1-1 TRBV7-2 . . CASSLQGTNTEAFF TGTGCCAGCAGCCTGCAGGGGACGAACACTGAAGCTTTCTTT
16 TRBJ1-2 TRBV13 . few CASSKEDSSYNYGYTF TGTGCCAGCAGCAAAGAGGACAGTTCCTACAACTATGGCTACACCTTC
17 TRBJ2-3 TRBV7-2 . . CASSSPLGGPAADTQYF TGTGCCAGCAGCTCACCCTTAGGCGGCCCCGCCGCAGATACGCAGTATTTT
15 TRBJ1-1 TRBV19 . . CASSLLTTMNTEAFF TGTGCCAGTAGTCTACTGACAACCATGAACACTGAAGCTTTCTTT
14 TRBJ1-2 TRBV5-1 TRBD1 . CASSTGRTGGGYTF TGCGCCAGCAGCACCGGACGGACAGGGGGAGGCTACACCTTC
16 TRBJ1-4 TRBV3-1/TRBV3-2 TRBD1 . CASSPNLGQGGEKLFF TGTGCCAGCAGCCCTAATTTGGGACAGGGAGGAGAAAAACTGTTTTTT
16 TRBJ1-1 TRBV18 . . CASSPGPLTFYTEAFF TGTGCCAGCTCACCGGGACCGCTCACCTTCTACACTGAAGCTTTCTTT
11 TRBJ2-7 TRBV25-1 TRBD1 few CATRAGGLQYF TGTGCCACCCGGGCAGGGGGCTTGCAGTACTTC
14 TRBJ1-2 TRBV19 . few CASNVLGVNYGYTF TGTGCCAGCAACGTACTAGGAGTTAACTATGGCTACACCTTC
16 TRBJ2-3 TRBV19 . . CASSTAKGRGTYTQYF TGTGCCAGTAGTACCGCTAAGGGACGTGGGACATATACGCAGTATTTT
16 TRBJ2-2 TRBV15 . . CATSPRGGPNTGELFF TGTGCCACCAGCCCCCGTGGGGGGCCGAACACCGGGGAGCTGTTTTTT
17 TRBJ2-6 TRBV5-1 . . CASSRGETPSGANVLTF TGCGCCAGCAGTCGTGGAGAAACGCCCTCTGGGGCCAACGTCCTGACTTTC
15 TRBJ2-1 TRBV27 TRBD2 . CASSLTSGGGGEQFF TGTGCCAGCAGTTTGACTAGCGGGGGCGGGGGTGAGCAGTTCTTC
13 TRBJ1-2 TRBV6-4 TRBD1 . CASVGQGNYGYTF TGTGCCAGCGTCGGACAGGGAAACTATGGCTACACCTTC
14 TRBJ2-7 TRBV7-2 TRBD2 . CASSPGTSGYEQYF TGTGCCAGCAGCCCAGGGACTAGCGGGTACGAGCAGTACTTC
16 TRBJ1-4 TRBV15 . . CATSRDLGALNEKLFF TGTGCCACCAGCAGAGATCTGGGGGCGCTTAATGAAAAACTGTTTTTT
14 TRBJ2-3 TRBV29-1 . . CSVVLAGLRDTQYF TGCAGCGTTGTTCTTGCGGGGCTTAGAGATACGCAGTATTTT
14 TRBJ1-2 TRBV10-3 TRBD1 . CAISESGGYYGYTF TGTGCCATCAGTGAGTCAGGGGGCTACTATGGCTACACCTTC
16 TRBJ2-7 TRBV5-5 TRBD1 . CASSPSPRGSWYEQYF TGTGCCAGCAGCCCCAGCCCCAGGGGGTCTTGGTACGAGCAGTACTTC
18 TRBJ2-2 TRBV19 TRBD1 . CASSIDRGVPKNTGELFF TGTGCCAGTAGTATCGACAGGGGAGTACCCAAGAACACCGGGGAGCTGTTTTTT
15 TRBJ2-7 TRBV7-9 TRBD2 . CASSPGLAGFGEQYF TGTGCCAGCAGCCCCGGACTAGCGGGGTTCGGCGAGCAGTACTTC
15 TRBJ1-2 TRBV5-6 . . CASSRRQDRLYGYTF TGTGCCAGCAGCCGAAGACAGGACCGCCTCTATGGCTACACCTTC
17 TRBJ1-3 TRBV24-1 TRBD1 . CATSDLGTGPSGNTIYF TGTGCCACCAGTGATTTGGGGACAGGTCCTTCTGGAAACACCATATATTTT
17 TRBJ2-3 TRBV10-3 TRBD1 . CAISEPYGQGGTDTQYF TGTGCCATCAGTGAGCCCTACGGACAGGGCGGCACAGATACGCAGTATTTT
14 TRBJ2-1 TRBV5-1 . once CASSPTGGNNEQFF TGCGCCAGCAGTCCGACCGGGGGTAACAATGAGCAGTTCTTC
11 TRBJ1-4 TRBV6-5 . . CASVEHEKLFF TGTGCCAGCGTCGAGCATGAAAAACTGTTTTTT
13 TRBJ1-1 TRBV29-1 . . CSVIVGGNTEAFF TGCAGCGTTATTGTGGGAGGGAACACTGAAGCTTTCTTT
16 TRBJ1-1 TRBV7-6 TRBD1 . CASSFHSNRGDTEAFF TGTGCCAGCAGCTTCCACTCCAACAGGGGGGACACTGAAGCTTTCTTT
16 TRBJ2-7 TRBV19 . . CASSPLTGSKAYEQYF TGTGCCAGTAGCCCCTTAACAGGGAGCAAAGCCTACGAGCAGTACTTC
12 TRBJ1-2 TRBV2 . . CASSVGSYGYTF TGTGCCAGCAGTGTGGGGTCCTATGGCTACACCTTC
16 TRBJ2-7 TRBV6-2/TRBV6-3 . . CASSRWGRESSYEQYF TGTGCCAGCAGTCGCTGGGGGCGGGAGAGCTCCTACGAGCAGTACTTC
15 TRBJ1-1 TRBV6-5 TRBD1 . CASSTSGTGGTEAFF TGTGCCAGCAGTACCTCCGGGACAGGGGGGACTGAAGCTTTCTTT
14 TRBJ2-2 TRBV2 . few CASTRSGTTGELFF TGTGCCAGCACCCGGTCCGGGACCACCGGGGAGCTGTTTTTT
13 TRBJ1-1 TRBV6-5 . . CASGRRGNTEAFF TGTGCCAGCGGGAGGCGGGGGAACACTGAAGCTTTCTTT
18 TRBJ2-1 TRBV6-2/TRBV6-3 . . CASSAPAVGAPRGNEQFF TGTGCCAGCAGCGCTCCTGCCGTGGGTGCGCCCCGGGGCAATGAGCAGTTCTTC
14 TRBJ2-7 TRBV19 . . CATVNRAGAYEQYF TGTGCCACCGTAAACAGGGCAGGAGCCTACGAGCAGTACTTC
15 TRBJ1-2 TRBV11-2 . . CASSALTRQHYGYTF TGTGCCAGCAGCGCCCTGACTCGACAACACTATGGCTACACCTTC
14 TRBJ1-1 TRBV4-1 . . CASSQDRTNTEAFF TGCGCCAGCAGCCAAGATCGGACGAACACTGAAGCTTTCTTT
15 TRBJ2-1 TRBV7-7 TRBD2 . CASSISGGSPNEQFF TGTGCCAGCAGTATTAGCGGGGGCTCCCCCAATGAGCAGTTCTTC
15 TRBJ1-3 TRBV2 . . CASSGTYLSGNTIYF TGTGCCAGCAGTGGGACATACCTCTCTGGAAACACCATATATTTT
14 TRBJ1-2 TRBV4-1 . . CASSQGGESYGYTF TGCGCCAGCAGCCAAGGAGGGGAGAGCTATGGCTACACCTTC
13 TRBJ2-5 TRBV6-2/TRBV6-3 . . CASSLGGGGSQYF TGTGCCAGCAGTTTAGGGGGGGGTGGATCCCAGTACTTC
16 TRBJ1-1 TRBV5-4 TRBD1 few CASRAGTGGRNTEAFF TGTGCCAGCAGGGCCGGGACAGGGGGCAGGAACACTGAAGCTTTCTTT
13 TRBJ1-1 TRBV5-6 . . CASSFSRYTEAFF TGTGCCAGCAGCTTTTCCAGGTACACTGAAGCTTTCTTT
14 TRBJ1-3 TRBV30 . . CAWSPGSSGNTIYF TGTGCCTGGAGTCCCGGCAGCTCTGGAAACACCATATATTTT
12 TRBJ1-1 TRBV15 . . CATSRDSGKAFF TGTGCCACCAGCAGAGATAGTGGGAAAGCTTTCTTT